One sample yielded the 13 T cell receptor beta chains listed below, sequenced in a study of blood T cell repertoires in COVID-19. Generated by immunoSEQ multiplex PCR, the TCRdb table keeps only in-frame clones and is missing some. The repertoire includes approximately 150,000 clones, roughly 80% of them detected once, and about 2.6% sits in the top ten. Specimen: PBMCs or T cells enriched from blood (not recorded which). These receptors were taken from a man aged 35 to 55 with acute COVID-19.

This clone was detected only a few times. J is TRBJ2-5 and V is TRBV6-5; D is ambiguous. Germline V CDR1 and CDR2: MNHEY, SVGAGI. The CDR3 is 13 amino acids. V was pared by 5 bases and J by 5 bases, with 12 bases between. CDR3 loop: CASSPPGGETQYF. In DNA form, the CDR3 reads TGTGCCAGCAGTCCTCCAGGTGGGGAGACCCAGTACTTC.

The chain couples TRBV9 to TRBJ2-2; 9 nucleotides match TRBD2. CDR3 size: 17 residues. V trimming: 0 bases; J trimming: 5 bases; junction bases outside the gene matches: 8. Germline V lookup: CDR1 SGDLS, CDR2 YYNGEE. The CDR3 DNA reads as TGTGCCAGCAGCGTAGCCGTCGGGACTAGCCAGACCGGGGAGCTGTTTTTT. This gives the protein CASSVAVGTSQTGELFF. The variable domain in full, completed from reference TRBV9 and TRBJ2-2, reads DSGVTQTPKHLITATGQRVTLRCSPRSGDLSVYWYQQSLDQGLQFLIQYYNGEERAKGNILERFSAQQFPDLHSELNLSSLELGDSALYFCASSVAVGTSQTGELFFGEGSRLTVL.

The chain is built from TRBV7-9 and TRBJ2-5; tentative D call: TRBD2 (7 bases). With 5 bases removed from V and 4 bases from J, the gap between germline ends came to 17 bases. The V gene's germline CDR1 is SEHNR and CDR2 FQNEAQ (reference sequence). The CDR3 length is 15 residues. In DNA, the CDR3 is TGTGCCAGCAGCGAGCTTGGGGGGGGCCTAGAGACCCAGTACTTC. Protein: CASSELGGGLETQYF.

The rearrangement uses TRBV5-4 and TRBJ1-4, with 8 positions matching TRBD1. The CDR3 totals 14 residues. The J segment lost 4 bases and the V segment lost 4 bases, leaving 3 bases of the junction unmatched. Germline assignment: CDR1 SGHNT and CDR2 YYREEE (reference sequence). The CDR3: CASSRGQDNEKLFF. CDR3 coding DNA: TGTGCCAGCAGCCGGGGACAGGATAATGAAAAACTGTTTTTT.

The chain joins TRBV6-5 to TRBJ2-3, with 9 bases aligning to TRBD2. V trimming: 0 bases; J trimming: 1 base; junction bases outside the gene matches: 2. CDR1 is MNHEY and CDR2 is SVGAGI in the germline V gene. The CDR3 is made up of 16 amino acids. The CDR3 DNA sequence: TGTGCCAGCAGTTACTCGGGACTAGCCGGCACAGATACGCAGTATTTT. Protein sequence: CASSYSGLAGTDTQYF.

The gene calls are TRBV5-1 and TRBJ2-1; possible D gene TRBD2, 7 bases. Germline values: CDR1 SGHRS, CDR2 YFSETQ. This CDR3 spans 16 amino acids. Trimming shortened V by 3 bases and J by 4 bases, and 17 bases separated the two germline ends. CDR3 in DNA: TGCGCCAGCAGCTCCTTGGACGGGGGGCCGTACAATGAGCAGTTCTTC. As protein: CASSSLDGGPYNEQFF.

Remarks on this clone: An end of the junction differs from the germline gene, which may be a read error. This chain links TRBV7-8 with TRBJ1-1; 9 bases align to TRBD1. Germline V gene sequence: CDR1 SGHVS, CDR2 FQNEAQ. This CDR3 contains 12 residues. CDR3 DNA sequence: TGTGCCAGCAGCAGATCGGGACAGGGATCGGTGTTT. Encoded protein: CASSRSGQGSVF.

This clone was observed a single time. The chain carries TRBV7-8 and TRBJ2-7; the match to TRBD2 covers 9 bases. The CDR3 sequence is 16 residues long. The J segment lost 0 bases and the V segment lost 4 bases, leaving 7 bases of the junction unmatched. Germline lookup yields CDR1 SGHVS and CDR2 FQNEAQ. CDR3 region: CASSWTAGGSSYEQYF. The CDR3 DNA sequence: TGTGCCAGCAGCTGGACTGCGGGGGGGAGCTCCTACGAGCAGTACTTC.

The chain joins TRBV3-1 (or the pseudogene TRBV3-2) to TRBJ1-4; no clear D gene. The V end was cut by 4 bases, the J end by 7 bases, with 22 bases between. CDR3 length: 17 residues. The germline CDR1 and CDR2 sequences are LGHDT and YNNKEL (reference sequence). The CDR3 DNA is TGTGCCAGCAGCCCCCTCCGCGCCAGGCGTCTCAGTGAAAAACTGTTTTTT. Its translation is CASSPLRARRLSEKLFF.

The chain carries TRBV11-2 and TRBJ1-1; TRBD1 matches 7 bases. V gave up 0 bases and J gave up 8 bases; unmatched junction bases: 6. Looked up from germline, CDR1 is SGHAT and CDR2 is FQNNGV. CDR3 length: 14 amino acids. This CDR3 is CASSLDRGASEAFF. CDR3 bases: TGTGCCAGCAGCTTAGACAGGGGGGCCTCCGAAGCTTTCTTT.

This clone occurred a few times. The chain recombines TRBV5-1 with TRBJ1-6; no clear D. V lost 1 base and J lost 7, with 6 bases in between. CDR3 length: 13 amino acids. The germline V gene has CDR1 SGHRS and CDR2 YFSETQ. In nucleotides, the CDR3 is TGCGCCAGCAGCTTGACAGAAAATTCACCCCTCCACTTT. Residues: CASSLTENSPLHF.

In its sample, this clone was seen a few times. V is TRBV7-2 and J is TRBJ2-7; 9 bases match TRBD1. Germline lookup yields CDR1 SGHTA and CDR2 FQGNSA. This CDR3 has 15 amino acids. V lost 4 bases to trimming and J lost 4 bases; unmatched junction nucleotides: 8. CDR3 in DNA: TGTGCCAGCAGCTGGGGACAGGGTGGCGGTTACGAGCAGTACTTC. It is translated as CASSWGQGGGYEQYF.

CDR3 residues: CAWSASGYEQYF. CDR3 bases: TGTGCCTGGAGTGCTTCAGGCTACGAGCAGTACTTC. This chain links TRBV30 with TRBJ2-7; D remains ambiguous. Trimming took 1 base from V and 3 from J, leaving 7 bases between them. The germline gives CDR1 GTSNPN, CDR2 SVGIG (reference sequence). The CDR3 totals 12 residues. The whole variable domain, filled in from reference TRBV30 and TRBJ2-7, reads SQTIHQWPATLVQPVGSPLSLECTVEGTSNPNLYWYRQAAGRGLQLLFYSVGIGQISSEVPQNLSASRPQDRQFILSSKKLLLSDSGFYLCAWSASGYEQYFGPGTRLTVT.